The text below deals with one T cell receptor (beta chain). Its antigen is currently not known. Within one base of it there is no much larger clone, and no base qualities were kept. Taken from cysteine to phenylalanine, the CDR3 has 15 residues. CDR3 DNA is the only sequence kept; it has 45 bases, read in frame from the first base. The germline V and J ends show losses of 4 bases and 2 bases respectively, and no gene match explains 4 bases of the junction. Based on the germline V gene (reference sequence), the CDR1 and CDR2 sequences are LGHDT and YNNKEL. This sample was taken from a study of T cells in Graves' hyperthyroidism and ophthalmopathy (dated by TCRdb to the late 2010s). Regarding the research as a whole: Peripheral blood was collected at initial diagnosis, before any treatment. A discovery cohort of roughly 96 patients, approximately 45 with Graves' ophthalmopathy and approximately 55 with stable Graves' hyperthyroidism, was used to find distinguishing TCR V-J signatures. Prospective prediction of ophthalmopathy was tested in an independent validation cohort of about 19 hyperthyroidism patients and 15 to 17 patients who later progressed to ophthalmopathy. For training and testing, the 100 or so patients in the discovery cohort were randomly divided in a 7:3 ratio. The study also compared thyroid tissue and blood T-cell repertoires from several Graves' hyperthyroidism patients. After sampling, hyperthyroidism patients received methimazole starting at 30 mg daily, and ophthalmopathy patients received high-dose intravenous methylprednisolone. TCR Vbeta CDR3 sequencing of roughly 140 peripheral blood samples (around 45 ophthalmopathy, roughly 72 hyperthyroidism and approximately 17 progressor patients) is reported in the paper. Paper-wide results and their limitations: In cross-validation, a model built on a 13 V-J signature told ophthalmopathy apart from stable hyperthyroidism with roughly 87% sensitivity and 81% to 82% specificity, and in testing the same model reached 80%/75%. In validation, the model predicted progression to ophthalmopathy with 60% to 71% sensitivity and less than 75% specificity, a median of 6.5 months before onset. No statistical method was used to fix the sample size in advance, and group allocation was not hidden from the investigators. Most expanded thyroid clonotypes (frequency above 0.001) were also found in blood, which suggests that blood repertoires may mirror thyroid immune responses.

Ophthalmopathy patients had moderately to severely active disease, Clinical Activity Score of at least 3, NOSPECS grade of at least 4, and duration under 3 months. Any patient with an uncontrolled infection, another autoimmune disease, pregnancy or lactation was excluded. Clinical symptoms, serum thyroxine and TRAb, thyroid ultrasound, and orbital computed tomography formed the basis for the diagnoses. PBMCs were separated from under 12 ml of fresh peripheral blood using Ficoll-Paque density gradient centrifugation. Trizol reagent was used to extract total RNA, and RNA quality was then checked on an Agilent 2100 Bioanalyzer. TCR beta CDR3 regions were amplified from RNA transcripts. The first round of RT-PCR for the TCR CDR3 was performed with the HTBI primer set and the Qiagen OneStep RT-PCR kit. The libraries were constructed in a second round of multiplex PCR and then size-selected and purified. Libraries were sequenced paired-end with 100 bp reads on an Illumina HiSeq2000. As for the authors' bioinformatics: Raw data were processed with SOAPnuke, discarding reads with adapters, uncalled bases, mean Phred below 15, or no exact constant-primer or identifier match. COPE v1.2.5 was used to merge high-quality paired reads, and clonotypes were defined as unique nucleotide sequences. MiTCR v1.1 was used to align clonotypes to the IMGT TRBV, TRBD and TRBJ reference segments. Only V-J combinations with frequency above 0.0001, covering roughly 99% of repertoires, were analysed. The TCS score was defined as F50 (clonal expansion) divided by E x V (chaos), with BLOSUM62-based TCRdist calculated between CDR3 peptides within each V-J. Welch's t-statistics and random forest reduced just over 500 V-J features to roughly 13, which were used in a naive Bayes classifier (R e1071). Thyroid-blood repertoire similarity was quantified with the Morisita-Horn index. TCRdb trimmed public reads at Q25 via fastp, called clones via MiXCR and kept in-frame beta chains. Merged by CDR3 protein, the rows form single entries marked with the most common genes and DNA. None of the V and J calls come from the authors' own analysis; TCRdb made them. For this sample there are 550,000 to 700,000 distinct CDR3 sequences; roughly 14% appear just once. The biggest ten clones account for about 4% of the sample.

The chain uses TRBV3-1 and TRBJ1-5, with 8 middle bases fitting TRBD1. Material for sequencing was blood. The receptor was derived from a woman aged 40 to 50 with Graves' ophthalmopathy. The CDR3 here reads CASSLSTGGNQPQHF. Read as DNA, the sequence is TGTGCCAGCAGCCTATCGACAGGGGGCAATCAGCCCCAGCATTTT. The variable domain in full, with residues beyond the CDR3 obtained from the reference TRBV3-1 and TRBJ1-5 genes, is DTAVSQTPKYLVTQMGNDKSIKCEQNLGHDTMYWYKQDSKKFLKIMFSYNNKELIINETVPNRFSPKSPDKAHLNLHINSLELGDSAVYFCASSLSTGGNQPQHFGDGTRLSIL.